These 20 T cell receptor beta chains share one sample of origin, sequenced in a study of T-cell reconstitution after alpha-beta-depleted transplantation in children (dated by TCRdb to about 2016). The library relied on PCR. The sequencing machine was an Illumina HiSeq 2500. TCR library preparation used molecular barcoding, with unique molecular identifiers applied to normalize quantification of the TCRbeta repertoire. Clones were called with MiXCR by TCRdb after fastp trimmed the public reads at Q25, and only in-frame beta chains were retained. Merged by CDR3 protein, the rows form single entries marked with the most common genes and DNA. This sample comprises approximately 350,000 distinct CDR3 sequences, roughly 15% of them detected only once. The ten largest clones represent about 41% of the sample. Per the publication, the treatment or condition label means: allogeneic hematopoietic cell transplantation with graft depleted of TCRalphabeta T cells and CD19 B cells.

Sequencing used PBMCs, mostly from graft donor cells, obtained 360 days after TCRalphabeta/CD19-depleted stem cell transplant. Source of these receptors: a male patient between 2 and 9 years old who had a stem cell transplant for acute lymphoblastic leukemia, so the T cells may come from the graft donor.

V and J are TRBV6-6 and TRBJ1-4, with D hard to call. There are 12 residues in the CDR3. Germline CDR1 and CDR2: MNHNY and SVGAGI (reference sequence). The V gene lost 0 bases and the J gene lost 7 bases, with 3 bases spanning the gap. The CDR3 sequence is CASSYSIEKLFF. The CDR3, as DNA: TGTGCCAGCAGTTACTCGATTGAAAAACTGTTTTTT.

This chain connects TRBV28 to TRBJ2-7, with 7 bases fitting TRBD2. The junction had 19 bases not matched to a gene; V was cut back by 5 bases and J by 3 bases. Germline V gives CDR1 MDHEN, CDR2 SYDVKM. The CDR3 spans 18 residues. This CDR3 reads CASSVLITKTSRRYEQYF. DNA for the CDR3: TGTGCCAGCAGTGTACTCATAACCAAGACTAGCAGACGCTACGAGCAGTACTTC.

This clonotype was detected only a few times. The chain couples TRBV6-5 to TRBJ2-7, with 8 nucleotides matching TRBD1. In germline, CDR1 is MNHEY, CDR2 SVGAGI. The CDR3 loop spans 18 amino acids. The J segment lost 5 bases and the V segment lost 2 bases, leaving 17 bases of the junction unmatched. The CDR3 DNA sequence: TGTGCCAGCAGTTACAGCTCGGGGGCCCGACAGGGGCGGAACGAGCAGTACTTC. Translated: CASSYSSGARQGRNEQYF.

V and J are TRBV7-2 and TRBJ2-1; 10 bases are a match to TRBD2. Unmatched junction bases numbered 3, after V lost 2 bases and J lost 8 bases. The germline CDR1 and CDR2 sequences are SGHTA and FQGNSA. CDR3 size: 14 residues. CDR3 coding DNA: TGTGCCAGCAGCTTACTAGCGGGAGTGGATGAGCAGTTCTTC. Translating it yields CASSLLAGVDEQFF.

V is TRBV7-9 and J is TRBJ2-7; TRBD1 matches 8 bases. V trimming: 0 bases; J trimming: 0 bases; junction bases outside the gene matches: 4. Germline V lookup: CDR1 SEHNR, CDR2 FQNEAQ (reference sequence). This CDR3 has 16 amino acids. This CDR3 is CASSLALGTGSYEQYF. The CDR3 region has the DNA TGTGCCAGCAGCTTAGCGTTGGGGACAGGCTCCTACGAGCAGTACTTC.

This sequence joins TRBV5-5 and TRBJ2-3; unclear D gene. V lost 4 bases and J 4 bases, leaving 7 bases between the germline ends. Germline CDR1 and CDR2: SGHKS and YYEKEE (reference sequence). The CDR3 is 12 residues long. The CDR3 loop is CASSTSSDTQYF. The CDR3, as DNA: TGTGCCAGCAGCACCTCTTCAGATACGCAGTATTTT.

This chain joins TRBV19 and TRBJ2-3, with D perhaps TRBD2 (6 bases). V was shortened by 3 bases and J by 5 bases, with 6 bases between the two germline ends. This CDR3 region has 12 residues. The germline CDR1 and CDR2 sequences are LNHDA and SQIVND (reference sequence). CDR3 DNA sequence: TGTGCCAGTAGTATGGGGGGAGATACGCAGTATTTT. This codes for CASSMGGDTQYF. The full variable domain, completed using reference TRBV19 and TRBJ2-3, is DGGITQSPKYLFRKEGQNVTLSCEQNLNHDAMYWYRQDPGQGLRLIYYSQIVNDFQKGDIAEGYSVSREKKESFPLTVTSAQKNPTAFYLCASSMGGDTQYFGPGTRLTVL.

V is TRBV3-1 and J is TRBJ1-1; D call uncertain. Germline values: CDR1 LGHDT, CDR2 YNNKEL (reference sequence). CDR3 length: 14 amino acids. Trimming cost V 4 bases and J 11 bases, with 20 bases left between them. The CDR3 protein is CASSPALKASRAFF. The CDR3 region has the DNA TGTGCCAGCAGCCCTGCTCTTAAGGCGTCGAGGGCTTTCTTT.

This clonotype was counted between two and nine times. The chain links TRBV25-1 to TRBJ1-1, with 7 bases lining up with TRBD1. Germline V gene lookup returns CDR1 MGHDK and CDR2 SYGVNS. The V segment lost 5 bases and the J segment 7 bases; nucleotides outside the gene matches: 7. CDR3 length: 13 amino acids. In nucleotides, the CDR3 is TGTGCCAGCAGTCAACCCGACAGGGTTGAAGCTTTCTTT. Translated: CASSQPDRVEAFF.

This clonotype was observed a handful of times. V gene TRBV20-1 combines with J gene TRBJ1-5; a possible D gene is TRBD1 (5 bases). The germline V and J ends were trimmed by 0 bases and 2 bases, with 14 bases remaining between them. This CDR3 region has 16 residues. The germline gives CDR1 DFQATT, CDR2 SNEGSKA (reference sequence). CDR3 region: CSARDPRGVGNQPQHF. In nucleotides, the CDR3 is TGCAGTGCTAGAGATCCCCGGGGCGTAGGCAATCAGCCCCAGCATTTT.

This clonotype was counted at least ten times. The chain recombines TRBV11-1 with TRBJ2-7; D possibly matches TRBD1 or TRBD2 (6 bases each). V was shortened by 4 bases and J by 2 bases, with 24 bases between the two germline ends. This CDR3 contains 18 residues. Germline V gives CDR1 SGHAT, CDR2 FQDESV (reference sequence). CDR3 protein: CASSYGPGEQGGTYEQYF. The CDR3 nucleotides read TGTGCCAGCAGCTATGGCCCTGGTGAACAGGGAGGCACCTACGAGCAGTACTTC.

The chain links TRBV10-3 to TRBJ2-2; TRBD2 matches at 13 bases. CDR1 ENHRY and CDR2 SYGVKD come from the germline V gene. CDR3 length equals 17 residues. The J segment lost 6 bases and the V segment lost 3 bases, leaving 7 bases of the junction unmatched. This chain's CDR3 is CAISEQGTSGMAGELFF. CDR3 bases: TGTGCCATCAGTGAACAGGGGACTAGCGGGATGGCCGGGGAGCTGTTTTTT.

In its sample, this clonotype was seen a few times. The rearrangement uses TRBV29-1 and TRBJ2-5; 13 nucleotides match TRBD2. CDR3 length: 13 amino acids. CDR1 SQVTM and CDR2 ANQGSEA come from the germline V gene. The V gene end was trimmed by 6 bases and the J gene end by 10 bases; junction bases not matched to a gene: 8. The CDR3 DNA follows: TGCAGCGTGGGACTAGCGGGGATTCGGGACCAGTACTTC. Its protein product is CSVGLAGIRDQYF.

This clonotype was detected a few times. The J gene is TRBJ2-3, the V gene TRBV20-1; D may be TRBD2 (7 bases). The V gene lost 5 bases and the J gene lost 2 bases, with 17 bases spanning the gap. From germline, CDR1 is DFQATT and CDR2 SNEGSKA (reference sequence). The CDR3 runs to 15 residues. CDR3 DNA sequence: TGCAGTGCTCCGATGGGGGCGGGAGCCACAGATACGCAGTATTTT. It is translated as CSAPMGAGATDTQYF.

This rearrangement joins TRBV10-3 to TRBJ2-1; 7 nucleotides line up with TRBD2. Germline values: CDR1 ENHRY, CDR2 SYGVKD. The ends lost 0 bases at V and 3 bases at J; junction bases unmatched: 8. The CDR3 contains 17 residues. CDR3 sequence reads: CAISESVIAGLYNEQFF. In DNA form, the CDR3 reads TGTGCCATCAGTGAGTCGGTAATAGCGGGCCTCTACAATGAGCAGTTCTTC.

The J gene is TRBJ2-3, the V gene TRBV28, with TRBD2 matching 10 bases. Germline V gene data show CDR1 as MDHEN and CDR2 as SYDVKM. CDR3 length equals 18 residues. V gave up 5 bases and J gave up 2 bases; unmatched junction bases: 13. The CDR3 loop reads CASSPIPRSGRVTDTQYF. CDR3 DNA sequence: TGTGCCAGCAGTCCAATTCCGCGGAGCGGGAGGGTCACAGATACGCAGTATTTT.

The chain recombines TRBV20-1 with TRBJ1-2, with D perhaps matching TRBD1 (5 bases). CDR1 DFQATT and CDR2 SNEGSKA come from the germline V gene (reference sequence). Trimming took 0 bases from V and 4 from J, leaving 18 bases between them. This CDR3 is built from 16 residues. This CDR3 reads CSARDRPPVGGYGYTF. CDR3 DNA: TGCAGTGCTAGAGATCGGCCGCCCGTCGGGGGCTATGGCTACACCTTC.

This chain uses TRBV4-1 with TRBJ2-5; D may be TRBD2 (6 bases). V dropped 1 base and J dropped 5 bases, with 14 bases sitting between them. From germline, CDR1 is MGHRA and CDR2 YSYEKL. The CDR3 is made up of 15 amino acids. Here the CDR3 reads CASSQGTGGTETQYF. Here the CDR3 DNA reads TGCGCCAGCAGCCAAGGCACGGGCGGGACGGAGACCCAGTACTTC.

The V call is TRBV7-3, the J call TRBJ2-1; a possible D gene is TRBD2 (6 bases). With 5 bases removed from V and 4 bases from J, the gap between germline ends came to 12 bases. The germline gives CDR1 SGHTA, CDR2 FQGTGA. CDR3 size: 14 residues. The CDR3 loop reads CASSLPGTYNEQFF. The DNA for the CDR3 is TGTGCCAGCAGCCTACCCGGGACTTACAATGAGCAGTTCTTC.

Written as DNA, the CDR3 is TGTGCCAGCAGCTTAGACCCGGGAGCCACAGATACGCAGTATTTT. This sequence encodes CASSLDPGATDTQYF. The rearrangement links TRBV7-9 to TRBJ2-3; possible D gene TRBD2, 6 bases. V lost 1 base, J lost 2 bases, and 10 bases lay in between. The CDR3 is made up of 15 amino acids. The germline V gene encodes CDR1 SEHNR and CDR2 FQNEAQ (reference sequence).